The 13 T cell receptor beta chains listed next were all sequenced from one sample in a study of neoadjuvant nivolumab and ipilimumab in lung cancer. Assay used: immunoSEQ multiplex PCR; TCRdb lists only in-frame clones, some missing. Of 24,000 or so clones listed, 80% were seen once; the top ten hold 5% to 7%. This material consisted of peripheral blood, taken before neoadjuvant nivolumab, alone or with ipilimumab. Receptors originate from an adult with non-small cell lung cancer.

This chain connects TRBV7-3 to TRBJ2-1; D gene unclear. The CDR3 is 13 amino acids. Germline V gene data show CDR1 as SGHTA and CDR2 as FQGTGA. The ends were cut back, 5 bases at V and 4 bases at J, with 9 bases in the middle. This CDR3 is CASSKLEYNEQFF. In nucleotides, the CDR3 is TGTGCCAGCAGCAAGCTCGAATACAATGAGCAGTTCTTC. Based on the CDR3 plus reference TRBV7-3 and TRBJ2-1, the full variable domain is GAGVSQTPSNKVTEKGKYVELRCDPISGHTALYWYRQSLGQGPEFLIYFQGTGAADDSGLPNDRFFAVRPEGSVSTLKIQRTERGDSAVYLCASSKLEYNEQFFGPGTRLTVL.

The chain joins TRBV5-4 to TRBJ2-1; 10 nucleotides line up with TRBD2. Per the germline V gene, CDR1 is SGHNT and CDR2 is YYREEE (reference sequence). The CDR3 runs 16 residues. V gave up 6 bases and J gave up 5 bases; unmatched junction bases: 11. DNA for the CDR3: TGTGCCAGCACCTTAGGGGGGCTAGCGGGGGACAATGAGCAGTTCTTC. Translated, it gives CASTLGGLAGDNEQFF.

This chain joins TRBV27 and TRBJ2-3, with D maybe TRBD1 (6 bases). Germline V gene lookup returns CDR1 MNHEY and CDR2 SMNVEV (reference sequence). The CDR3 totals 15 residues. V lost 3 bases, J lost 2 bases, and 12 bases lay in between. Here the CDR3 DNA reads TGTGCCAGCAGTTTCGCGAGGGGGAACACAGATACGCAGTATTTT. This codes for CASSFARGNTDTQYF.

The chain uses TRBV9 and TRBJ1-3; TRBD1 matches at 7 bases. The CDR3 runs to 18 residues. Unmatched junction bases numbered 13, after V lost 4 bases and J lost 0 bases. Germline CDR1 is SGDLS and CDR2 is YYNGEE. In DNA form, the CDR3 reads TGTGCCAGCAGCCTTGGGACAGCACCTTACATCTCTGGAAACACCATATATTTT. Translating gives CASSLGTAPYISGNTIYF.

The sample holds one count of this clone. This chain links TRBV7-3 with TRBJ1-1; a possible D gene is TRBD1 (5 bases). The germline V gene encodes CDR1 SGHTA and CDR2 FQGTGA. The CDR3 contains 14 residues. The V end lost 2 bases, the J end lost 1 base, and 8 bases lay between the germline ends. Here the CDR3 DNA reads TGTGCCAGCAGCTTAGACAGTCCGAACACTGAAGCTTTCTTT. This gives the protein CASSLDSPNTEAFF.

CDR3 in DNA: TGTGCCAGCAGCCAAGGACAGGGGGGGACTGAAGCTTTCTTT. It codes for CASSQGQGGTEAFF. This sequence joins TRBV7-8 and TRBJ1-1, with TRBD1 matching 10 bases. The CDR3 runs to 14 residues. The trim removed 5 bases at V and 5 bases at J, leaving 5 bases unmatched. Germline CDR1 reads SGHVS; CDR2 reads FQNEAQ. Supplemented by reference TRBV7-8 and TRBJ1-1, the full variable domain reads GAGVSQSPRYKVAKRGQDVALRCDPISGHVSLFWYQQALGQGPEFLTYFQNEAQLDKSGLPSDRFFAERPEGSVSTLKIQRTQQEDSAVYLCASSQGQGGTEAFFGQGTRLTVV.

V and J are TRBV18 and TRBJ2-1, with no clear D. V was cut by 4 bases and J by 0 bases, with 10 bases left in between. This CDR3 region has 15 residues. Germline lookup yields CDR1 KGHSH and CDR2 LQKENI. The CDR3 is CASSLKRISYNEQFF. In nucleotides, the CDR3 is TGTGCCAGCTCACTGAAAAGGATCTCCTACAATGAGCAGTTCTTC.

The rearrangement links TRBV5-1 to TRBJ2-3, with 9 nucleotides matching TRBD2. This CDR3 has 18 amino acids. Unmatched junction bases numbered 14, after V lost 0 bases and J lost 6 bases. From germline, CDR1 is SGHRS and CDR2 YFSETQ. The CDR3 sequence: CASSLAPTAGGQKDTQYF. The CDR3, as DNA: TGCGCCAGCAGCTTGGCCCCAACGGCGGGGGGGCAAAAGGATACGCAGTATTTT.

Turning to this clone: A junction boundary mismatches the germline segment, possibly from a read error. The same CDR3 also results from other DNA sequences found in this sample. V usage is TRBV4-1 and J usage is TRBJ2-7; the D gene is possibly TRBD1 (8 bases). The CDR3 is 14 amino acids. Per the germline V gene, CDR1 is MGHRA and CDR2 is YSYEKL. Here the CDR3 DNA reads TGCGCTAGCAGCCAACAGGGGGGGTCCTACGAGCAGTACTTC. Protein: CASSQQGGSYEQYF.

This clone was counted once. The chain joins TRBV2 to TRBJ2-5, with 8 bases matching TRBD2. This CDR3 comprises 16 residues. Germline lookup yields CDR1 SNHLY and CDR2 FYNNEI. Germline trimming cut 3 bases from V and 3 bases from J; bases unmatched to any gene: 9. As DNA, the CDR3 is TGTGCCAGCAGTGATTCGGCGGGGGGCTGGGAAGAGACCCAGTACTTC. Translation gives CASSDSAGGWEETQYF.

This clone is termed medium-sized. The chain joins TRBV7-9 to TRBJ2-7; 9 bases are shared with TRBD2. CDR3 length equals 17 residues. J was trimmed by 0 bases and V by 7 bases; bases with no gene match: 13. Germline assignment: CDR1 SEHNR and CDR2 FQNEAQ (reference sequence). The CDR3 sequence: CASTAASGEGASYEQYF. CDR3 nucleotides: TGTGCCAGCACGGCGGCTAGCGGGGAGGGGGCCTCCTACGAGCAGTACTTC. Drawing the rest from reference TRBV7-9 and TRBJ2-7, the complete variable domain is DTGVSQNPRHKITKRGQNVTFRCDPISEHNRLYWYRQTLGQGPEFLTYFQNEAQLEKSRLLSDRFSAERPKGSFSTLEIQRTEQGDSAMYLCASTAASGEGASYEQYFGPGTRLTVT.

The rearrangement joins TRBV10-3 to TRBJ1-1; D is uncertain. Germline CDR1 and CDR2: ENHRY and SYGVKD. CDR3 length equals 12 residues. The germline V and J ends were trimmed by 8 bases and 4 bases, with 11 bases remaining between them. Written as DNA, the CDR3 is TGTGCCATCGCAGGACTGGGCACTGAAGCTTTCTTT. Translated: CAIAGLGTEAFF.

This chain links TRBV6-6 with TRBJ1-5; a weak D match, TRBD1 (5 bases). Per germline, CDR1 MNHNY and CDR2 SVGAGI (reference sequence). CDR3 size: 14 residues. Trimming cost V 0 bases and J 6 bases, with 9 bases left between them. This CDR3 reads CASSYSAGTQPQHF. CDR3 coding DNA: TGTGCCAGCAGTTACTCGGCAGGGACTCAGCCCCAGCATTTT.